This T cell receptor beta chain was documented in a study of CD8 T cells in ankylosing spondylitis. Notes on the study in general: Past studies reported some motif variants in reactive arthritis synovial fluid and blood. Peripheral blood samples showed relatively rare disease-linked clones, and these clones were CD8+.

This clonotype has at least ten counts. The antigen is not known. TCRdb re-derived calls from the 5' RACE reads in MiXCR, one entry per CDR3 protein. The sample shows over 200,000 distinct CDR3 sequences, about 11% of them seen only once. The sample consisted of blood, either unsorted or a sorted T cell fraction (not recorded which). The receptor was derived from a male donor with ankylosing spondylitis or in good health (not recorded which).

CDR3 nucleotides: TGCAGCGTGCAGACAGCCTACGAGCAGTACTTC. It specifies CSVQTAYEQYF. The genes are TRBV29-1 and TRBJ2-7; maybe TRBD1 (5 bases). This CDR3 is built from 11 residues. CDR1 and CDR2 (germline): SQVTM, ANQGSEA. V dropped 6 bases and J dropped 2 bases, with 8 bases sitting between them.